The 11 T cell receptor beta chains below come from one sample, sequenced in a study of cytomegalovirus exposure and HLA in healthy donors. Primers included in the PCR were 60 Vbeta and 13 Jbeta primers. Sequencing was performed with immunoSEQ multiplex PCR; in TCRdb, only in-frame clones are kept and a portion is missing. The table records approximately 140,000 clones, 79% of them present only once. Sequenced material: PBMCs. The receptor source for this set is a man aged 45 to 65 in good health and CMV-seropositive.

J is TRBJ2-5 and V is TRBV10-2, with 10 bases that match TRBD1. This CDR3 comprises 15 residues. CDR1 is WSHSY and CDR2 is SAAADI in the germline V gene. J gave up 5 bases and V 0 bases, and 3 bases lay outside the gene matches. CDR3 sequence reads: CASSESTGGIETQYF. The CDR3 DNA reads TGCGCCAGCAGTGAGTCGACAGGGGGCATCGAGACCCAGTACTTC.

This rearrangement joins TRBV27 to TRBJ2-3; D is undetermined. CDR3 length: 13 amino acids. V was shortened by 7 bases and J by 0 bases, with 8 bases between the two germline ends. Per the germline V gene, CDR1 is MNHEY and CDR2 is SMNVEV (reference sequence). CDR3 protein: CASTTTSTDTQYF. CDR3 DNA sequence: TGTGCCAGCACCACTACTAGCACAGATACGCAGTATTTT.

A single count supports this clone. V and J are TRBV7-2 and TRBJ2-7; D may be TRBD2 (7 bases). CDR1 is SGHTA and CDR2 is FQGNSA in the germline V gene. Trimming stripped 5 bases from V and 3 bases from J, with 14 bases between. This CDR3 has 14 residues. The CDR3 region has the DNA TGTGCCAGCAGCCCGGGGGGCAGAGGCTACGAGCAGTACTTC. Amino acid sequence: CASSPGGRGYEQYF.

Concerning this clone itself: The same CDR3 also results from other DNA sequences found in this sample. This chain joins TRBV5-4 and TRBJ2-3, with 9 bases fitting TRBD2. This CDR3 contains 15 residues. The germline CDR1 and CDR2 sequences are SGHNT and YYREEE (reference sequence). V was pared by 2 bases and J by 0 bases, with 1 base of the junction left unmatched. CDR3 loop: CASSLTSGSTDTQYF. The CDR3 DNA reads as TGTGCCAGCAGCTTAACTAGCGGGAGCACAGATACGCAGTATTTT.

The V gene is TRBV5-6, the J gene TRBJ2-3; tentative D call: TRBD2 (6 bases). The CDR3 runs to 19 residues. V gave up 1 base and J gave up 0 bases, with 21 bases separating them. From germline, CDR1 is SGHDT and CDR2 YYEEEE. This CDR3 reads CASSLITALGSRSTDTQYF. CDR3 bases: TGTGCCAGCAGCTTGATTACCGCCCTCGGGAGCAGAAGCACAGATACGCAGTATTTT.

The table lists this clone with a count of one. The V and J genes are TRBV18 and TRBJ2-7; 12 nucleotides match TRBD2. The CDR3 totals 15 residues. J was trimmed by 2 bases and V by 3 bases; bases with no gene match: 2. CDR1 KGHSH and CDR2 LQKENI come from the germline V gene. CDR3 DNA: TGTGCCAGCTCACCTGGACTAGCGGGAACCTACGAGCAGTACTTC. This codes for CASSPGLAGTYEQYF.

For this clone: One junction end disagrees with the germline gene, perhaps due to a read error. V and J are TRBV5-4 and TRBJ2-3, with 14 bases identical to TRBD2. Germline assignment: CDR1 SGHNT and CDR2 YYREEE (reference sequence). This CDR3 region has 16 residues. For the CDR3, the DNA is TGTGCCAGCAGCAGCGGACTAGCGGGAGGCACCGATACGCAGTATTTT. It specifies CASSSGLAGGTDTQYF.

This chain uses TRBV23-1 with TRBJ2-3, with unresolved D. TRBV23-1 falls under the ORF class, with uncertain function. The CDR3 sequence is 14 residues long. V lost 0 bases to trimming and J lost 3 bases, with 7 bases between them. The CDR3 spells CASSQSERTDTQYF. CDR3 bases: TGCGCCAGCAGTCAATCCGAGAGGACAGATACGCAGTATTTT.

The V and J genes are TRBV20-1 and TRBJ2-7; D is uncertain. The germline V gene encodes CDR1 DFQATT and CDR2 SNEGSKA (reference sequence). This CDR3 has 11 amino acids. V was shortened by 3 bases and J by 4 bases, with 7 bases between the two germline ends. CDR3 loop: CSASEAYEQYF. CDR3 bases: TGCAGTGCTAGTGAAGCATACGAGCAGTACTTC.

The rearrangement links TRBV7-2 to TRBJ2-7; weak D call: TRBD2 (5 bases). V was cut by 4 bases and J by 9 bases, with 19 bases left in between. This CDR3 comprises 14 residues. Germline V gives CDR1 SGHTA, CDR2 FQGNSA. The CDR3 nucleotides are TGTGCCAGCAGCTCCACCGGGCTGACTACGAGGCAGTACTTC. Its protein product is CASSSTGLTTRQYF. The full variable domain, with the rest looked up from reference TRBV7-2 and TRBJ2-7, is GAGVSQSPSNKVTEKGKDVELRCDPISGHTALYWYRQSLGQGLEFLIYFQGNSAPDKSGLPSDRFSAERTGGSVSTLTIQRTQQEDSAVYLCASSSTGLTTRQYFGPGTRLTVT.

The rearrangement links TRBV5-1 to TRBJ2-1; the match to TRBD2 covers 11 bases. This CDR3 comprises 17 residues. Trimming took 3 bases from V and 4 from J; bases not matched to a gene: 9. The germline gives CDR1 SGHRS, CDR2 YFSETQ. CDR3 nucleotide sequence: TGCGCCAGCAGCTCACCCACCGGGACTAGCGGATACAATGAGCAGTTCTTC. Translating it yields CASSSPTGTSGYNEQFF.